This T cell receptor beta chain was captured by sequencing in a study of blood T cell repertoires in COVID-19. This clone was found a few times. Germline CDR1 reads LGHNA; CDR2 reads YNFKEQ. The CDR3 contains 16 residues. V lost 0 bases, J lost 4 bases, and 15 bases lay in between. Self-reported history from a screening survey and questionnaire set each donor's cohort. Sequencing was performed with immunoSEQ multiplex PCR; in TCRdb, only in-frame clones are kept and a portion is missing. The sample holds about 140,000 clones, 84% seen once. V gene TRBV4-2 combines with J gene TRBJ1-1; unclear D gene. This clonotype originated in a woman aged 18 to 35 who had been exposed to COVID-19. Sequenced sample: PBMCs or T cells enriched from blood (not recorded which). The CDR3 DNA reads TGTGCCAGCAGCCAAGATTATGACTATTTGGGCACTGAAGCTTTCTTT. Residues: CASSQDYDYLGTEAFF.